This T cell receptor (beta chain) appears in the sequencing data of a study of CD8 T cells in Susac syndrome. Sequencing of TCR beta was performed on blood CD8+ and CD4+ T cells. Points on this clonotype: As yet, its antigen is unknown.

An input of 0.5 to 1 ug of RNA was subjected to reverse transcription using random hexamers. Each CDR3 protein is one row after TCRdb ran MiXCR on the immunoSEQ multiplex PCR reads. The sample yields over 130,000 distinct CDR3 sequences, more than 85% seen once. Study findings and constraints: The authors acknowledged that the study's TCR sequencing and HLA analysis involved relatively few individuals.

Germline CDR1 reads SGHTA; CDR2 reads FQGNSA. V dropped 1 base and J dropped 7 bases, with 9 bases sitting between them. This CDR3 is 13 amino acids long. The chain employs TRBV7-2 and TRBJ2-3; D is ambiguous. The origin of this receptor is a human donor with Susac syndrome. The sequenced sample was CD4+ T cells from PBMCs. The CDR3 sequence: CASSLGQANTQYF. The CDR3 bases are TGTGCCAGCAGCTTAGGGCAGGCAAATACGCAGTATTTT.